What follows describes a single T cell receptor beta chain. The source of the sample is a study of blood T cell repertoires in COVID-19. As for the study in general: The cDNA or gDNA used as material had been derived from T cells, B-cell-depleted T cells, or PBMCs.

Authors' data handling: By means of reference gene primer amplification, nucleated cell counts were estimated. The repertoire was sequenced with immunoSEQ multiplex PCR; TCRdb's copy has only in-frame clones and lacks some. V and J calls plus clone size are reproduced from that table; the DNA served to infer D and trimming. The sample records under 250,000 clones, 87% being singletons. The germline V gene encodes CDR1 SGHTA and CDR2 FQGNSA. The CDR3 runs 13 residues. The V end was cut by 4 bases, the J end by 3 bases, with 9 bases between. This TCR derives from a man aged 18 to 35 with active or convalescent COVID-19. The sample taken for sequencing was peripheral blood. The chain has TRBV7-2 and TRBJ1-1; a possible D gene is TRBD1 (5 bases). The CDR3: CASSYTRDTEAFF. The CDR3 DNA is TGTGCCAGCAGCTACACCAGGGACACTGAAGCTTTCTTT.